The 8 T cell receptor beta chains below were found in one sample sequenced in a study of CD8+ T cells in alopecia areata. Treatment in this sample: oral pan-JAK inhibitor, 5-10 mg twice daily. RNA extraction was followed by reverse transcription into cDNA, which acted as the sequencing template. Assay used: immunoSEQ multiplex PCR; TCRdb lists only in-frame clones, some missing. The sample includes about 200,000 clones, less than 45% of them seen just once. The starting material was CD4+ T cells sorted from blood, obtained at week 34, from a patient treated with tofacitinib. These receptors all come from a human donor with alopecia areata.

The rearrangement uses TRBV7-9 and TRBJ2-2, with D maybe TRBD1 (6 bases). V lost 6 bases and J 4 bases, leaving 15 bases between the germline ends. Germline V gene sequence: CDR1 SEHNR, CDR2 FQNEAQ (reference sequence). The CDR3 contains 15 residues. The CDR3 reads CASSPSDRPTGELFF. As DNA, the CDR3 is TGTGCCAGCAGTCCATCCGACAGGCCCACCGGGGAGCTGTTTTTT.

The rearrangement links TRBV5-6 to TRBJ2-3; D might be TRBD2 (6 bases). Germline CDR1 SGHDT, CDR2 YYEEEE. Trimming removed 3 bases from V and 3 bases from J, with 20 bases in between. The length of the CDR3 is 17 residues. CDR3 residues: CASSSSRTGAFTDTQYF. CDR3 nucleotides: TGTGCCAGCAGCTCCTCGAGAACGGGAGCTTTTACAGATACGCAGTATTTT. Combining the CDR3 with reference TRBV5-6 and TRBJ2-3 gives the whole variable domain DAGVTQSPTHLIKTRGQQVTLRCSPKSGHDTVSWYQQALGQGPQFIFQYYEEEERQRGNFPDRFSGHQFPNYSSELNVNALLLGDSALYLCASSSSRTGAFTDTQYFGPGTRLTVL.

This clone appeared a few times. This sequence joins TRBV2 and TRBJ1-1; tentative D call: TRBD1 (5 bases). The CDR3 has 13 residues. V was shortened by 5 bases and J by 1 base, with 8 bases between the two germline ends. Germline loops: CDR1 SNHLY, CDR2 FYNNEI. The CDR3 is CASSTQENTEAFF. CDR3 nucleotides: TGTGCCAGCAGTACACAGGAGAACACTGAAGCTTTCTTT.

V is TRBV30 and J is TRBJ1-2, with no clear D. V gave up 8 bases and J gave up 6 bases, with 10 bases separating them. CDR3 length: 10 amino acids. The germline gives CDR1 GTSNPN, CDR2 SVGIG (reference sequence). This CDR3 is CAGTGNGYTF. CDR3 coding DNA: TGTGCCGGAACTGGGAATGGCTACACCTTC.

The V call is TRBV7-6, the J call TRBJ2-2; tentatively, D is TRBD1 (5 bases). CDR1 SGHVS and CDR2 FNYEAQ come from the germline V gene. Between the trimmed V and J ends, which lost 2 bases and 5 bases, there was a span of 12 bases. This CDR3 has 15 amino acids. CDR3 nucleotide sequence: TGTGCCAGCAGCTTAAAATGGGGCGGAACCGGGGAGCTGTTTTTT. This sequence encodes CASSLKWGGTGELFF.

This chain connects TRBV30 to TRBJ2-3; D is possibly TRBD2 (5 bases). Per germline, CDR1 GTSNPN and CDR2 SVGIG (reference sequence). V gave up 1 base and J gave up 5 bases, with 7 bases separating them. CDR3 size: 12 residues. This chain's CDR3 is CAWSEGRDTQYF. As DNA, the CDR3 is TGTGCCTGGAGTGAAGGGAGAGATACGCAGTATTTT.

CDR3 nucleotides: TGTGCCAGCAGCTGGGACAGAGGGACTTCCTACGAGCAGTACTTC. This translates into CASSWDRGTSYEQYF. V and J are TRBV6-5 and TRBJ2-7, with D possibly TRBD1 on 7 matching bases. The ends were cut back, 6 bases at V and 1 base at J, with 16 bases in the middle. Germline CDR1 and CDR2: MNHEY and SVGAGI. This CDR3 spans 15 amino acids.

This sequence joins TRBV29-1 and TRBJ1-2; 7 bases are a match to TRBD1. V gave up 4 bases and J gave up 6 bases; unmatched junction bases: 14. This CDR3 is 15 amino acids long. From germline, CDR1 is SQVTM and CDR2 ANQGSEA. This chain's CDR3 is CSVVATERGRDGYTF. DNA for the CDR3: TGCAGCGTTGTTGCGACGGAAAGGGGGCGGGATGGCTACACCTTC.